This TCR beta chain was identified during a study of CD8 T cells in ankylosing spondylitis. General study results and limits: Ankylosing spondylitis blood seemed to carry a telltale TCR beta motif made of under 10 highly homologous variants. Disease-linked clones reportedly concentrated significantly in matched ankylosing spondylitis synovial fluid.

Each TCR beta library was made by quantitative 5'-RACE that incorporated molecular barcodes. Each CDR3 protein gets one entry after TCRdb re-called the 5' RACE reads with MiXCR. The repertoire holds about 240,000 distinct CDR3 sequences, around 10% seen once, with less than 7% in the top ten. The CDR3 length is 13 residues. CDR1 is SGDLS, CDR2 YYNGEE, per germline. Of note for this clonotype: What it recognizes is unknown. The junction and the germline gene differ at one end; a read error may be behind it.

V is TRBV9 and J is TRBJ2-3; D remains ambiguous. The TCR sequence derives from a male donor with ankylosing spondylitis or in good health (not recorded which). The sample taken for sequencing was blood, either unsorted or a sorted T cell fraction (not recorded which). CDR3 protein: CAGSVGSTDTQYF. The CDR3 coding sequence is TGTGCCGGCAGCGTAGGGTCTACAGATACGCAGTATTTT.